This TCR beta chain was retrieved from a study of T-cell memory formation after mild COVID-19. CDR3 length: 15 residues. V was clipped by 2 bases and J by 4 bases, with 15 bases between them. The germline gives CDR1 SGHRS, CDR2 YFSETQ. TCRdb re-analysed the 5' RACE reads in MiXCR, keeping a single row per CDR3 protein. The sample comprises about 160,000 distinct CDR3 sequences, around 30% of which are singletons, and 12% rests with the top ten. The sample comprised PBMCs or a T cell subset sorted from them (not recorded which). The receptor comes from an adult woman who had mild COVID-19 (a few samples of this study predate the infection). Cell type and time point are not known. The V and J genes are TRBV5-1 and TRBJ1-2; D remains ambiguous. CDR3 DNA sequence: TGCGCCAGCAGCTTCTCCGTCCTTGACTTCTATGGCTACACCTTC. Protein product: CASSFSVLDFYGYTF.